One and the same sample provided the 6 T cell receptor beta chains below, sequenced in a study of ipilimumab plus nivolumab after autologous stem cell transplantation. Profiling relied on immunoSEQ multiplex PCR, and the TCRdb table lists in-frame clones only, not all of them. The sample carries around 3,500 clones, more than 85% recorded once. The specimen was PBMCs, collected in a trial of ipilimumab plus nivolumab as post-transplant consolidation. The source is a male donor with multiple myeloma.

The chain recombines TRBV5-1 with TRBJ2-1; TRBD2 matches 7 bases. The CDR3 extends over 14 amino acids. After removal of 0 bases from V and 5 bases from J, the junction contained 2 bases not matched to a gene. CDR1 and CDR2 from the germline V gene are SGHRS and YFSETQ. In nucleotides, the CDR3 is TGCGCCAGCAGCTTGGGCGGGAGCCACAATGAGCAGTTCTTC. The encoded protein is CASSLGGSHNEQFF.

This chain joins TRBV7-8 and TRBJ2-2; TRBD2 matches at 13 bases. The CDR3 runs to 15 residues. Germline trimming cut 4 bases from V and 5 bases from J; bases unmatched to any gene: 1. CDR1 is SGHVS, CDR2 FQNEAQ, per germline. The CDR3 reads CASSSGLAGTGELFF. For the CDR3, the DNA is TGTGCCAGCAGCTCGGGACTAGCGGGAACCGGGGAGCTGTTTTTT.

The chain joins TRBV28 to TRBJ2-5, with 13 bases lining up with TRBD2. The J call is doubtful: the DNA matches TRBJ2-7 better. This CDR3 has 16 amino acids. The germline V gene encodes CDR1 MDHEN and CDR2 SYDVKM. The CDR3 loop is CASSSPGLAGAYEQYF. The DNA for the CDR3 is TGTGCCAGCAGTTCCCCTGGACTAGCGGGAGCCTACGAGCAGTACTTC.

The V and J genes are TRBV7-9 and TRBJ1-1, with D possibly being TRBD1 (6 bases). The CDR3 spans 16 residues. Trimming left V 5 bases short and J 5 bases short, with 21 bases between. The V gene's germline CDR1 is SEHNR and CDR2 FQNEAQ (reference sequence). CDR3 protein: CASSPKGRQEGTEAFF. The DNA of the CDR3 is TGTGCCAGCAGCCCTAAGGGGCGACAGGAGGGGACTGAAGCTTTCTTT. Together with reference TRBV7-9 and TRBJ1-1, the CDR3 gives the full variable domain: DTGVSQNPRHKITKRGQNVTFRCDPISEHNRLYWYRQTLGQGPEFLTYFQNEAQLEKSRLLSDRFSAERPKGSFSTLEIQRTEQGDSAMYLCASSPKGRQEGTEAFFGQGTRLTVV.

This chain uses TRBV6-4 with TRBJ2-1; D possibly uses TRBD1 or TRBD2 (5 bases each). Trimming took 0 bases from V and 6 from J, leaving 9 bases between them. The CDR3 covers 14 residues. Germline V CDR1 and CDR2: MRHNA, SNTAGT. The CDR3 DNA sequence: TGTGCCAGCAGTGACTCACCCGGGGCCAATGAGCAGTTCTTC. Translating gives CASSDSPGANEQFF.

This clone appeared a single time. This chain links TRBV2 with TRBJ2-7; D unresolved. CDR1 SNHLY and CDR2 FYNNEI come from the germline V gene. V lost 5 bases and J 4 bases, leaving 18 bases between the germline ends. The CDR3 covers 15 residues. CDR3 residues: CASSRTVTPTYEQYF. CDR3 nucleotide sequence: TGTGCCAGCAGTAGAACAGTGACCCCCACGTACGAGCAGTACTTC.